The clone carrying this TCR beta chain has just a few counts. Its cognate antigen is unknown. With 6 bases removed from V and 3 bases from J, the gap between germline ends came to 15 bases. Per germline, CDR1 MNHEY and CDR2 SMNVEV (reference sequence). The CDR3 extends over 14 amino acids. These data originate in a study of blood T cells in healthy people across ages. Overall study results and limits: Both naive CD4+ cell counts and diversity were greater in long-lived donors than in aged donors.

Alongside a J-beta primer mix, a sample-barcoded 5' primer served in a second PCR lasting roughly 6 to 11 cycles. The template-switch adaptor was a 5' adaptor with 12 random nucleotides. It tagged each cDNA molecule. Per sample, CDR3-containing paired-end reads numbered at least 2.5 million. TCRdb re-called the 5' RACE reads with MiXCR, one entry per CDR3 protein. The table has roughly 1.7 million distinct CDR3 sequences, about 31% seen once. Sequences were obtained from blood. V gene TRBV27 combines with J gene TRBJ2-7; D may match TRBD1 or TRBD2 (7 bases each). This receptor was taken from a woman in her thirties in good health. The CDR3 protein is CASSRGDSFYEQYF. The CDR3 DNA is TGTGCCAGCAGCCGGGGGGACAGCTTCTACGAGCAGTACTTC.